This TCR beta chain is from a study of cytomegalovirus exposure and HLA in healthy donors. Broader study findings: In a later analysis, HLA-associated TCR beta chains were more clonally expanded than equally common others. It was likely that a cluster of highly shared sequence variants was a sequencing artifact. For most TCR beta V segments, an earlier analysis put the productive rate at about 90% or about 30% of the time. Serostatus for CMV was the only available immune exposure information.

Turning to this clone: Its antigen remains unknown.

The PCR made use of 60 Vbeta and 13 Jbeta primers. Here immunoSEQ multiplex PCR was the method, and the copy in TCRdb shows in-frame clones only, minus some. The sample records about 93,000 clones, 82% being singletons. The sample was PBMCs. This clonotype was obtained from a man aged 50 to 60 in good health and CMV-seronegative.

CDR3 coding DNA: TGTGCCAGCAGCTTAGCCCCGGGACTAGCGGGAGGGACTCCCTACGAGCAGTACTTC. Amino acids: CASSLAPGLAGGTPYEQYF. The rearrangement uses TRBV7-2 and TRBJ2-7, with 16 bases matching TRBD2. The CDR3 consists of 19 residues. Germline assignment: CDR1 SGHTA and CDR2 FQGNSA. With V trimmed by 0 bases and J by 2 bases, 7 bases remained unmatched.